The 17 T cell receptor beta chains below were found in one sample sequenced in a study of OX40 agonist ivuxolimab in advanced cancers. The repertoire was sequenced with immunoSEQ multiplex PCR; TCRdb's copy has only in-frame clones and lacks some. Of under 200,000 clones detected, 94% appear once; the ten largest clones hold approximately 0.32%. This specimen was CD4+ or CD8+ T cells sorted from blood, taken in a trial of the OX40 agonist ivuxolimab. The receptors here all came from an adult with an advanced solid tumor such as melanoma, head and neck, liver or kidney cancer.

J is TRBJ1-5 and V is TRBV7-3; unclear D gene. The CDR3 length is 19 residues. Germline CDR1 and CDR2: SGHTA and FQGTGA. V was trimmed by 2 bases and J by 3 bases, leaving 23 bases between them. The CDR3 loop reads CASSLPGSPFLKPNQPQHF. CDR3 sequence (DNA): TGTGCCAGCAGCTTACCCGGAAGCCCCTTTCTGAAACCCAATCAGCCCCAGCATTTT.

The chain couples TRBV7-9 to TRBJ1-5; D gene unclear. This CDR3 has 13 amino acids. The germline V gene encodes CDR1 SEHNR and CDR2 FQNEAQ (reference sequence). V lost 4 bases and J lost 4, with 8 bases in between. The CDR3 DNA is TGTGCCAGCAGCTCGGACCTTAATCAGCCCCAGCATTTT. Translation gives CASSSDLNQPQHF.

This chain links TRBV6-1 with TRBJ1-5; the D is unclear. This CDR3 comprises 14 residues. Germline loops: CDR1 MNHNS, CDR2 SASEGT. V was clipped by 2 bases and J by 7 bases, with 12 bases between them. The CDR3 nucleotides are TGTGCCAGCAGTGAAATGAGGGTTCGGCAGCCCCAGCATTTT. This sequence encodes CASSEMRVRQPQHF.

The count of this clone is one. V usage is TRBV7-2 and J usage is TRBJ2-5, with D possibly TRBD2 on 6 matching bases. The ends were cut back, 5 bases at V and 1 base at J, with 8 bases in the middle. Germline assignment: CDR1 SGHTA and CDR2 FQGNSA. The CDR3 sequence is 13 residues long. CDR3 bases: TGTGCCAGCAGCCGGGGGTCCCAAGAGACCCAGTACTTC. As protein: CASSRGSQETQYF.

In this sample, this clone turned up once. The rearrangement links TRBV5-1 to TRBJ1-1, with D hard to call. The CDR3 runs 13 residues. V lost 6 bases and J 1 base, leaving 10 bases between the germline ends. Germline CDR1 is SGHRS and CDR2 is YFSETQ. CDR3 nucleotides: TGCGCCAGCACTCGGGGAGGGAACACTGAAGCTTTCTTT. This translates into CASTRGGNTEAFF.

The rearrangement joins TRBV7-2 to TRBJ1-2, with TRBD1 as a possible D gene (5 bases). Germline V lookup: CDR1 SGHTA, CDR2 FQGNSA. This CDR3 region has 13 residues. The V gene lost 5 bases and the J gene lost 7 bases, with 14 bases spanning the gap. CDR3 sequence (DNA): TGTGCCAGCAGCAAAGACAGAGTGGGTGGCTACACCTTC. Its translation: CASSKDRVGGYTF.

This clone was seen a few times. V and J are TRBV9 and TRBJ1-1; TRBD1 agrees at 7 bases. The J segment lost 4 bases and the V segment lost 5 bases, leaving 5 bases of the junction unmatched. This CDR3 has 13 amino acids. CDR1 and CDR2 from the germline V gene are SGDLS and YYNGEE. The CDR3 reads CASRRTGRTEAFF. The CDR3, as DNA: TGTGCCAGCAGAAGGACAGGACGCACTGAAGCTTTCTTT.

J is TRBJ2-7 and V is TRBV4-2, with 9 bases that match TRBD1. In germline, CDR1 is LGHNA, CDR2 YNFKEQ. This CDR3 spans 17 amino acids. With 0 bases clipped from V and 1 base from J, the junction kept 7 bases outside the gene matches. CDR3 nucleotide sequence: TGTGCCAGCAGCCAAGAGGACAGGGGAAGAGAGTCCTACGAGCAGTACTTC. Its translation is CASSQEDRGRESYEQYF.

The V gene is TRBV21-1, the J gene TRBJ2-7; the DNA was not used to check the table's D call, TRBD1. TRBV21-1 is a pseudogene segment. CDR3 size: 16 residues. The CDR3 DNA sequence: TGTGCCAGCAGCAAAGCGAAGAAGGGGAAAACCTACGAGCAGTACTTC. Its translation is CASSKAKKGKTYEQYF.

V and J are TRBV9 and TRBJ2-7; D perhaps matches TRBD2 (5 bases). This CDR3 comprises 14 residues. CDR1 and CDR2 from the germline V gene are SGDLS and YYNGEE. V dropped 0 bases and J dropped 3 bases, with 10 bases sitting between them. CDR3 in amino acids: CASSVERSYYEQYF. In nucleotides, the CDR3 is TGTGCCAGCAGCGTAGAGCGGTCCTACTACGAGCAGTACTTC.

This chain links TRBV9 with TRBJ1-1; 8 nucleotides align to TRBD1. V shed 3 bases, J shed 4 bases, and the junction held 17 bases outside the gene matches. Germline V lookup: CDR1 SGDLS, CDR2 YYNGEE. The CDR3 covers 18 residues. The CDR3 sequence is CASSAGRTRQGRSTEAFF. The CDR3 DNA reads as TGTGCCAGCAGCGCAGGGCGAACTCGACAGGGGAGGAGCACTGAAGCTTTCTTT.

The chain joins TRBV7-9 to TRBJ1-4, with TRBD1 matching over 8 bases. This CDR3 is built from 17 residues. With 0 bases clipped from V and 8 bases from J, the junction kept 11 bases outside the gene matches. Germline loops: CDR1 SEHNR, CDR2 FQNEAQ (reference sequence). The CDR3 spells CASSLASSRGLEEKLFF. The CDR3 nucleotides are TGTGCCAGCAGCTTAGCGTCATCCAGGGGGCTTGAGGAAAAACTGTTTTTT.

The chain is built from TRBV7-2 and TRBJ2-7; 9 bases map to TRBD1. Trimming took 5 bases from V and 3 from J; bases not matched to a gene: 5. Looked up from germline, CDR1 is SGHTA and CDR2 is FQGNSA. This CDR3 contains 14 residues. CDR3: CASSVQGADYEQYF. The CDR3 DNA is TGTGCCAGCAGCGTACAGGGGGCAGACTACGAGCAGTACTTC.

The chain uses TRBV6-5 and TRBJ2-1; a weak D match, TRBD1 (6 bases). CDR3 length equals 14 residues. The germline V and J ends were trimmed by 7 bases and 7 bases, with 17 bases remaining between them. The V gene's germline CDR1 is MNHEY and CDR2 SVGAGI. This CDR3 is CASKSARGRNEQFF. Here the CDR3 DNA reads TGTGCCAGCAAGTCGGCCAGGGGCCGAAATGAGCAGTTCTTC.

The V and J genes are TRBV10-1 and TRBJ1-1; 11 bases match TRBD1. CDR1 WNHNN and CDR2 SYGVQD come from the germline V gene (reference sequence). V dropped 5 bases and J dropped 5; count of bases not matched to a gene: 10. The CDR3 totals 16 residues. CDR3 region: CASSPSGQGASTEAFF. CDR3 coding DNA: TGCGCCAGCAGTCCCTCAGGACAGGGGGCATCTACTGAAGCTTTCTTT.

This chain connects TRBV5-1 to TRBJ2-3; possibly TRBD1 or TRBD2 for D (5 bases each). V was clipped by 7 bases and J by 4 bases, with 16 bases between them. Looked up from germline, CDR1 is SGHRS and CDR2 is YFSETQ. The CDR3 is 14 amino acids. CDR3 protein: CASGRPGSPDTQYF. The CDR3 coding sequence is TGCGCCAGCGGGCGCCCAGGGAGCCCAGATACGCAGTATTTT.

The chain joins TRBV6-5 to TRBJ1-6; the match to TRBD1 covers 7 bases. The CDR3 is 14 residues long. Germline CDR1 and CDR2: MNHEY and SVGAGI. J was trimmed by 7 bases and V by 6 bases; bases with no gene match: 6. The CDR3, as DNA: TGTGCCAGCAGCCTTACAGGGGAGAATTCACCCCTCCACTTT. Translated: CASSLTGENSPLHF.